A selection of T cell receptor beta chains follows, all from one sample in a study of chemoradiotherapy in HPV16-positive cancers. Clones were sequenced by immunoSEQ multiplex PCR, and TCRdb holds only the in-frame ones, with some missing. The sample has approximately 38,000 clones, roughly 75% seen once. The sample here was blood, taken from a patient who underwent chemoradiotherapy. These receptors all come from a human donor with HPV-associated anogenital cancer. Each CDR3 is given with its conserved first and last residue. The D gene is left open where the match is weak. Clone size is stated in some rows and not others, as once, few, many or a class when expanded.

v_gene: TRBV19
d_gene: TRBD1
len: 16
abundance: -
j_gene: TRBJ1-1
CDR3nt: TGTGCCAGTAGTATAGTCAGGACAGGGAGAAGGACTGAAGCTTTCTTT
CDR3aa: CASSIVRTGRRTEAFF

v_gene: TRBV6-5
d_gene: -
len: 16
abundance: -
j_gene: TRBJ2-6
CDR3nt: TGTGCCAGCAGTTACCGTGGGGGCTCTGGGGCCAACGTCCTGACTTTC
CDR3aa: CASSYRGGSGANVLTF

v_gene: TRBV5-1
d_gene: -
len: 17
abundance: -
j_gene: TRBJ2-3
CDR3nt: TGCGCCAGCAGCCCGGGAGGCCGGAACCGGGGGGCCGATACGCAGTATTTT
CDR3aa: CASSPGGRNRGADTQYF

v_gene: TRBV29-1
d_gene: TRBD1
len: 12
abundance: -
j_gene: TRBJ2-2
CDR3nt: TGCAGCGTTGTTACAGGGGCCGGGGAGCTGTTTTTT
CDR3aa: CSVVTGAGELFF

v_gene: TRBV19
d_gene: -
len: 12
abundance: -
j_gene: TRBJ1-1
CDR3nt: TGTGCCAGTAAAGGGGGGAACACTGAAGCTTTCTTT
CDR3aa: CASKGGNTEAFF

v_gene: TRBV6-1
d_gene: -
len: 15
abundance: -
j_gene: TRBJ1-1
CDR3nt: TGTGCCAGCACCACGACCATTGGCGGGGGAACTGAAGCTTTCTTT
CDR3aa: CASTTTIGGGTEAFF

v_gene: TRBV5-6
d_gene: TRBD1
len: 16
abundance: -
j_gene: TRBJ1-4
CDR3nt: TGTGCCAGCAGCTTGGTTGGGACAGGGGTCCAGGAAAAACTGTTTTTT
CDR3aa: CASSLVGTGVQEKLFF

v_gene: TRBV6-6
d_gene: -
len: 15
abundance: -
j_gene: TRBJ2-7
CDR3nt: TGTGCCAGCACCCCCGAGGCAGGGGTCCCCTACGAGCAGTACTTC
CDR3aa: CASTPEAGVPYEQYF

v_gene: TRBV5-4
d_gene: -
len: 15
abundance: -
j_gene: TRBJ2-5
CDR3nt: TGTGCCAGCGGTAAGGTTGCGGGGAATAAAGAGACCCAGTACTTC
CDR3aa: CASGKVAGNKETQYF

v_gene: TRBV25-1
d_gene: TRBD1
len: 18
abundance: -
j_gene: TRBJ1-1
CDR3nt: TGTGCCAGCAGTGCCCCCGCCGGGACAGGGAGACCGAACACTGAAGCTTTCTTT
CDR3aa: CASSAPAGTGRPNTEAFF

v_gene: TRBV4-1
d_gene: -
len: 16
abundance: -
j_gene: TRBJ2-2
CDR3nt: TGCGCCAGCAGCCAAGGGGGGTTTCAGAACACCGGGGAGCTGTTTTTT
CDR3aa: CASSQGGFQNTGELFF

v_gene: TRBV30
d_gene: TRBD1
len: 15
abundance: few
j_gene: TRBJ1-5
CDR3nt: TGTGCCTGGAACCAGGGGGCAACTAGCAATCAGCCCCAGCATTTT
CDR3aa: CAWNQGATSNQPQHF

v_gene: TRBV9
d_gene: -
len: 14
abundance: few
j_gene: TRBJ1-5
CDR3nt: TGTGCCAGCTCGAGCGGGGGCCGGGATCAGCCCCAGCATTTT
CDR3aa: CASSSGGRDQPQHF

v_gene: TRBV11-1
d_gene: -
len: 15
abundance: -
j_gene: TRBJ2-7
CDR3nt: TGTGCCAGCAGCTTAGAGGACAGCGTTTTCTACGAGCAGTACTTC
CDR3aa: CASSLEDSVFYEQYF

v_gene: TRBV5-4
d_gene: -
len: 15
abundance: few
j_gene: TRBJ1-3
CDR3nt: TGTGCCAGCAGTCCGGGACGGCTCTCTGGAAACACCATATATTTT
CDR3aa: CASSPGRLSGNTIYF

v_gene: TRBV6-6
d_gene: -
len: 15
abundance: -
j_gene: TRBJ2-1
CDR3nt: TGTGCCAGCAGCAACCCAGGGATAAGGTACAATGAGCAGTTCTTC
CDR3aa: CASSNPGIRYNEQFF

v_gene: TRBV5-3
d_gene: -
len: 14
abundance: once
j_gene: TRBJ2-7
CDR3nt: TGTGCCAGAAGTCGCGAGGACAGTAGCTACGAGCAGTACTTC
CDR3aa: CARSREDSSYEQYF

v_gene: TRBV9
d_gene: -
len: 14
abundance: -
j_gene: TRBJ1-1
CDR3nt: TGTGCCAGCAGCGCGGGGGGAGAGAACACTGAAGCTTTCTTT
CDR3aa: CASSAGGENTEAFF

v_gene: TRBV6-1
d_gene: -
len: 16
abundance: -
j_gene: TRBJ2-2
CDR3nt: TGTGCCAGCAGTGAAGCGATAAGGTCGGACACCGGGGAGCTGTTTTTT
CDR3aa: CASSEAIRSDTGELFF

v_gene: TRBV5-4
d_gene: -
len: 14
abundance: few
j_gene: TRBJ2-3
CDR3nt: TGTGCCAGCAGCTCGTCCAGGGCAACAGATACGCAGTATTTT
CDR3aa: CASSSSRATDTQYF

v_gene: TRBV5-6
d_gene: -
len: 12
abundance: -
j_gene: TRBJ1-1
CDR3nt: TGTGCCAGCAGCCGGGGTACTCTTGAAGCTTTCTTT
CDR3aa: CASSRGTLEAFF

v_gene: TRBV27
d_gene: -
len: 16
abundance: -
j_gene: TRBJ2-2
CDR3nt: TGTGCCAGCAGTCCAATAACGGCGGGGAACACCGGGGAGCTGTTTTTT
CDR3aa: CASSPITAGNTGELFF

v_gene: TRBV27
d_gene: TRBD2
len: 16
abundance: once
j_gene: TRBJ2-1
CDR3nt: TGTGCCAGCAGTTCGCGGACTAGCGGGGGGGCAAATGAGCAGTTCTTC
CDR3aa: CASSSRTSGGANEQFF

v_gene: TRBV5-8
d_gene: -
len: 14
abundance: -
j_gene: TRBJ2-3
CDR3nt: TGTGCCAGCAGCCCTCTCCTTGCCGCAGATACGCAGTATTTT
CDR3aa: CASSPLLAADTQYF

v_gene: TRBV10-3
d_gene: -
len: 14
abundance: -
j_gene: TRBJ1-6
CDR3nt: TGTGCCACGGAGGACCGCTCCTATAATTCACCCCTCCACTTT
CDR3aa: CATEDRSYNSPLHF

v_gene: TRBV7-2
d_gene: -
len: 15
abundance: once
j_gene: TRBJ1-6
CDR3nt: TGTGCCAGCAGCTTACGGAGGGAGGGGAATTCACCCCTCCACTTT
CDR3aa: CASSLRREGNSPLHF

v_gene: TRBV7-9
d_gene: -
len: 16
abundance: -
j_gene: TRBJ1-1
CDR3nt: TGTGCCAGCAGCATAACGGCCGGGGGGATGAACACTGAAGCTTTCTTT
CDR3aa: CASSITAGGMNTEAFF